This TCR beta chain was captured by sequencing in a study of long-term antiretroviral therapy in people with HIV (dated by TCRdb to 2022 to 2024). With respect to the entire study: Collection of the earliest samples took place about a decade ahead of the 2015 WHO recommendation for immediate ART, at a time when ART was typically delayed until CD4 counts fell. Of the roughly 30 participants with HIV, 10 to 11 were female. The cohort contributed about 180 cryopreserved PBMC samples from 30 adults with confirmed HIV infection, collected serially over a mean of about six years (range 1-12). No cross-contamination during QIAcube processing turned up in test extractions that ran a monoclonal T-cell line alongside 30 to 35 polyclonal samples. A retrospective serial study tested whether ART initiation and durable HIV suppression were associated with changes in peripheral blood TRB repertoire composition and diversity. Overall results and qualifications from the work: Starting ART was linked to a significant rise in TRB diversity, yet even after long-term ART the diversity remained significantly lower than in transplant donor controls. Unsorted PBMC were profiled instead of sorted CD4+ and CD8+ T cells because pre-ART samples had limited cell numbers. HIV repertoires had narrower CDR3 length ranges than controls, and the network structure suggested an antigen-experienced repertoire that shifted only slightly toward naive after ART. The samples span the years 2004 to 2017, and the ART regimens used at that time may not be as effective as current regimens. Because PBMC availability was limited, only the TCR beta chain was sequenced, with no alpha chain pairing. No data were available on ART adherence, viral resistance or therapy changes, limiting inferences about post-ART repertoire changes. Expanded TRB clones identified before ART initiation dominated the repertoire across all time points, though the dominance fluctuated and decreased in many PLHIV after ART.

The immunoSEQ hsTCRB v3.0 assay was used at survey level resolution for TRB variable region sequencing. TRB sequencing targeted a depth of roughly 35,000-55,000 T-cell genomes per sample. TRB libraries were pooled and sequenced on an Illumina MiSeq using a v3 150-cycle kit. Concerning the study's data processing: Repertoire analysis was run in R within a reproducible Nextflow workflow that covered QC, data transformation and analysis. LymphoSeq2, an R package for exploring AIRR-Seq data, was used to implement the custom analyses. A handful of samples that produced fewer than 5000 total TRB sequences were removed, so 180 or so HIV repertoires were analyzed. Among the 180 or so HIV repertoires that were kept, under 60 were collected before ART initiation and over 120 were collected after ART initiation. Each repertoire was downsampled to 5000 TRB nucleotide sequences, and summary statistics were averaged across 100 downsampling iterations. The analysis kept only TRB sequences whose CDR3 regions were at least seven amino acids long. Diversity was assessed using a clonality score derived from Shannon entropy and using the Gini coefficient. In the repertoire networks, any two of the top 5000 CDR3 amino acid sequences were linked whenever the two sequences differed by an edit distance of one. For TRB CDR3 amino acid sequences, GLIPH2 was used to predict antigen specificity groups and MHC restriction. To flag known associations with CMV, EBV, HIV or tissue antigens, CDR3 amino acid sequences were compared against VDJdb and McPAS-TCR. Pre-ART, post-ART and control groups were compared with Wilcoxon signed-rank tests and Holm-Bonferroni correction. As stored in TCRdb, this immuneACCESS dataset retains in-frame rearrangements with V and J assigned. A fraction of the clones does not appear; measured against another copy, unresolved V genes explain less than half of the discrepancy, and the remainder lacks a known reason. That table supplies the V and J calls and clone size; D and trimming were determined from the DNA. The sample includes approximately 20,000 clones, with about 80% observed a single time. The top ten clonotypes cover roughly 10% of the sample.

Participants were included only if at least one PBMC sample before ART initiation and at least two post-ART samples were available. Treatment was received in the United States of America by all participants with HIV. Before DNA extraction, cryopreserved samples of about 0.95-11 million PBMC were thawed and then washed. At the time of the earliest PBMC sample for each participant with HIV, ages ranged from 23 to 54 years. Per participant, PBMC samples came from 1-4 timepoints prior to ART initiation and 2-8 timepoints following ART initiation, for a median of 7 samples. Serial HIV viral load, CD4+ T-cell count, ART history and demographic data were obtained for every participant. A Qiagen kit on a QIAcube was used to extract genomic DNA from unsorted PBMC, with samples processed in batches of 12. Points on this clone: Its antigen remains unidentified. The record has no base qualities; no much larger clone is one base away.

Reading from cysteine to phenylalanine, the CDR3 counts 13 amino acids. Only the CDR3 DNA is retained, 39 bases long and in frame from the first base. Trimming takes 8 bases off V and 15 bases off J; junction bases not matched to a gene: 18. As encoded in the germline V gene (reference sequence), CDR1 is GTSNPN while CDR2 is SVGIG. The TCR originated in a woman in her thirties or forties with HIV. This specimen was unsorted PBMCs, taken 0.2 years after starting antiretroviral therapy. Recombination joined TRBV30 with TRBJ2-1; TRBD1 agrees with 8 junctional bases. The DNA sequence is given as TGTGCCGCCGCTACGGGACAGGAGTTTTTGTCGTTCTTC. This gives the protein CAAATGQEFLSFF.